Sequencing of this TCR beta chain was carried out in a study of blood T cell repertoires in COVID-19. Study summary: Samples came from the United States, Italy and Spain, spanning acute and convalescent COVID-19. PBMCs, B-cell-depleted T cells, or T cells provided the cDNA or gDNA that made up the material.

Per the original data handling: Using reference gene primer amplification, nucleated cell counts were estimated. Only in-frame clones appear in the TCRdb table, and some are missing; sequencing was by immunoSEQ multiplex PCR. V, J and clone size are those of that table, while D and trimming were read from the DNA. The sample consists of around 300,000 clones, around four fifths of them appearing once. The count of this clone is one. CDR3 size: 13 residues. Germline V gives CDR1 MGHRA, CDR2 YSYEKL. Trimming shortened V by 4 bases and J by 5 bases, and 11 bases separated the two germline ends. The genes are TRBV4-1 and TRBJ2-5; possible D gene TRBD1, 6 bases. The source is a man under 40 with active or convalescent COVID-19. The specimen was peripheral blood. The DNA of the CDR3 is TGCGCCAGCAGCCGTGGACAGATGGAGACCCAGTACTTC. Translating gives CASSRGQMETQYF.